A single sample gave rise to the 2 T cell receptor beta chains below, sequenced in a study of blood T cell repertoires in COVID-19. TCRdb keeps only in-frame clones here, not all; method: immunoSEQ multiplex PCR. The sample lists about 320,000 clones; approximately 88% were seen once. The sequenced sample was PBMCs or T cells enriched from blood (not recorded which). The receptor source for this set is a woman between 18 and 29 years old who had recovered from COVID-19.

Concerning this clone itself: A read error may explain this, as a much larger clone is one base away. The same CDR3 arises from other DNA sequences in this sample as well. V gene TRBV7-2 combines with J gene TRBJ2-7; D is unclear. The CDR3 contains 11 residues. CDR1 is SGHTA and CDR2 is FQGNSA in the germline V gene. V was shortened by 4 bases and J by 2 bases, with 3 bases between the two germline ends. CDR3: CASSSTYEQYF. CDR3 in DNA: TGTGCCAGCAGCTCCACCTACGAGCAGTACTTC.

The genes are TRBV28 and TRBJ2-3, with D uncertain. Trimming took 2 bases from V and 6 from J, leaving 6 bases between them. From germline, CDR1 is MDHEN and CDR2 SYDVKM. CDR3 length: 12 amino acids. Here the CDR3 reads CASSLERDTQYF. CDR3 DNA sequence: TGTGCCAGCAGTTTAGAACGGGATACGCAGTATTTT.